This TCR beta chain was sequenced in a study of metastatic and nonmetastatic thyroid tumors. TCRdb called clones again from the PCR reads with MiXCR. The repertoire holds over 30,000 clones, with approximately 7% as singletons. The V segment lost 7 bases and the J segment 9 bases; nucleotides outside the gene matches: 11. Germline V gene sequence: CDR1 SNHLY, CDR2 FYNNEI. CDR3 size: 14 residues. Thyroid surgery was performed in patients who had received no treatment beforehand. Source material: blood. The V call is TRBV2, the J call TRBJ2-3; TRBD2 agrees at 9 bases. The sequence came from a female donor with papillary thyroid cancer or a benign thyroid nodule (not recorded which). Some clones in this sample may be carry-over from other donors' samples. CDR3 region: CASTQVSGGPTQYF. CDR3 DNA sequence: TGTGCCAGCACCCAGGTTAGCGGGGGACCAACGCAGTATTTT.